The 17 T cell receptor beta chains below were found in one sample sequenced in a study of patients and donors after allogeneic stem cell transplantation. MiXCR was run by TCRdb on the RT-PCR reads, yielding one entry per CDR3 protein. Seen here are 920,000 or so distinct CDR3 sequences, 15% to 20% observed once, and the top ten hold around 5.5%. Sample: blood, either unsorted or a sorted T cell fraction (not recorded which). Source of these receptors: a human donor who was either an allogeneic HSCT recipient or a stem cell or donor lymphocyte infusion donor (not recorded which). It is not recorded whose cells these are; they may come from a transplant donor.

V gene TRBV21-1 combines with J gene TRBJ2-5; the table's D call, TRBD2, was not checked against the DNA. TRBV21-1 is listed as a pseudogene. CDR3 length: 18 residues. The DNA of the CDR3 is TGTGCCAGCAGCAAAGGGCTAGCGGGGGAGGCTCTACAAGAGACCCAGTACTTC. This codes for CASSKGLAGEALQETQYF.

This clonotype was recorded a few times. CDR3 loop: CASSELAGENTGELFF. CDR3 bases: TGTGCCAGCAGTGAATTAGCGGGGGAAAACACCGGGGAGCTGTTTTTT. The rearrangement links TRBV25-1 to TRBJ2-2, with 9 bases fitting TRBD2. The CDR3 covers 16 residues. V shed 1 base, J shed 2 bases, and the junction held 2 bases outside the gene matches. Germline values: CDR1 MGHDK, CDR2 SYGVNS.

This clonotype was detected a few times. The chain links TRBV20-1 to TRBJ1-2, with 7 bases matching TRBD1. CDR1 DFQATT and CDR2 SNEGSKA come from the germline V gene (reference sequence). Unmatched junction bases numbered 9, after V lost 4 bases and J lost 4 bases. The CDR3 totals 14 residues. CDR3 in amino acids: CSAKGGSGGYGYTF. The CDR3 coding sequence is TGCAGTGCTAAGGGAGGTTCAGGGGGCTATGGCTACACCTTC.

At least ten counts were recorded for this clonotype. As DNA, the CDR3 is TGTGCCAGCAGCCAAGGTCGACAGGGGGCAAAGACCCAGTACTTC. Amino acid sequence: CASSQGRQGAKTQYF. The chain combines TRBV3-1 with TRBJ2-5; 10 bases are shared with TRBD1. Germline values: CDR1 LGHDT, CDR2 YNNKEL (reference sequence). The trim removed 1 base at V and 6 bases at J, leaving 5 bases unmatched. CDR3 length: 15 residues.

The chain is built from TRBV3-1 and TRBJ1-1, with 7 nucleotides matching TRBD1. V gave up 6 bases and J gave up 1 base; unmatched junction bases: 8. The CDR3 spans 15 residues. Germline CDR1 reads LGHDT; CDR2 reads YNNKEL (reference sequence). CDR3 in DNA: TGTGCCAGCAGGATTTCGGACAGGCCGAACACTGAAGCTTTCTTT. It is translated as CASRISDRPNTEAFF. Full variable domain (remainder filled in from reference TRBV3-1 and TRBJ1-1): DTAVSQTPKYLVTQMGNDKSIKCEQNLGHDTMYWYKQDSKKFLKIMFSYNNKELIINETVPNRFSPKSPDKAHLNLHINSLELGDSAVYFCASRISDRPNTEAFFGQGTRLTVV.

This chain joins TRBV9 and TRBJ2-5; a weak D match, TRBD1 (6 bases). The V and J ends lost 3 bases and 5 bases respectively, with 20 bases between them. Per germline, CDR1 SGDLS and CDR2 YYNGEE. CDR3 length equals 16 residues. The CDR3 is CASSDGDEQGWETQYF. The CDR3, as DNA: TGTGCCAGCAGCGACGGGGACGAACAGGGTTGGGAGACCCAGTACTTC.

The chain carries TRBV5-1 and TRBJ1-5; 7 bases align to TRBD1. The CDR3 is 19 residues long. V was pared by 4 bases and J by 1 base, with 17 bases of the junction left unmatched. Germline V gives CDR1 SGHRS, CDR2 YFSETQ. The CDR3, as DNA: TGCGCCAGCAGCACCCTACAGGGGACCCCTTCGGTGAGCAATCAGCCCCAGCATTTT. The encoded protein is CASSTLQGTPSVSNQPQHF.

The rearrangement uses TRBV12-3 or TRBV12-4 and TRBJ2-7; either TRBD1 or TRBD2 may supply D (5 bases each). CDR3 length equals 16 residues. V lost 6 bases to trimming and J lost 6 bases, with 24 bases between them. CDR3 nucleotides: TGTGCCAGCAGCCTCGCCGGGACCAAAAGGCGCGGCGAGCAGTACTTC. Its translation: CASSLAGTKRRGEQYF.

This clonotype was found a few times. The rearrangement joins TRBV29-1 to TRBJ1-1; D is perhaps TRBD1 (5 bases). This CDR3 contains 11 residues. The germline V gene encodes CDR1 SQVTM and CDR2 ANQGSEA. CDR3 coding DNA: TGCATCGGTAGGAACCGGGACCAAGCTTTCTTT. Protein: CIGRNRDQAFF.

The table lists this clonotype with a count of one. This sequence joins TRBV6-2 or TRBV6-3 and TRBJ2-3, with 8 positions matching TRBD2. Germline CDR1 and CDR2: MNHEY and SVGEGT. Trimming cost V 3 bases and J 8 bases; bases outside gene matches: 10. This CDR3 region has 15 residues. In DNA, the CDR3 is TGTGCCAGCAGTTATTTGGCGGGGGGCGTTGGTACGCAGTATTTT. Its protein product is CASSYLAGGVGTQYF.

This clonotype showed up many times. J is TRBJ2-7 and V is TRBV12-3 or TRBV12-4, with D unclear. The length of the CDR3 is 13 residues. The V end lost 3 bases, the J end lost 3 bases, and 9 bases lay between the germline ends. The CDR3 DNA sequence: TGTGCCAGCAGTTTGCCCTTGAGCTACGAGCAGTACTTC. Its protein is CASSLPLSYEQYF.

This clonotype was seen more than once but under ten times. V gene TRBV5-5 combines with J gene TRBJ1-1; no clear D gene. Germline assignment: CDR1 SGHKS and CDR2 YYEKEE (reference sequence). The CDR3 contains 14 residues. V dropped 0 bases and J dropped 6 bases, with 12 bases sitting between them. The CDR3 DNA reads as TGTGCCAGCAGCTTGGAGGTAGGTGGGGCTGAAGCTTTCTTT. Its translation is CASSLEVGGAEAFF.

CDR3 sequence reads: CASSLKVQETQYF. The CDR3 nucleotides are TGCGCCAGCAGCTTGAAGGTTCAAGAGACCCAGTACTTC. The V gene is TRBV5-1, the J gene TRBJ2-5; D not resolved. The germline V gene encodes CDR1 SGHRS and CDR2 YFSETQ. V was shortened by 1 base and J by 2 bases, with 6 bases between the two germline ends. This CDR3 is 13 amino acids long.

The chain joins TRBV6-1 to TRBJ1-4; D unresolved. This CDR3 is built from 13 residues. V was pared by 1 base and J by 8 bases, with 8 bases between. In germline, CDR1 is MNHNS, CDR2 SASEGT. CDR3 sequence (DNA): TGTGCCAGCAGTGAAGTGGAGGGCGAAAAACTGTTTTTT. The encoded protein is CASSEVEGEKLFF.

The chain uses TRBV24-1 and TRBJ2-5, with a tentative D call TRBD1 (6 bases). The CDR3 has 14 amino acids. The germline CDR1 and CDR2 sequences are KGHDR and SFDVKD. Trimming cost V 1 base and J 4 bases, with 9 bases left between them. Here the CDR3 DNA reads TGTGCCACCAGTGATTTTCGGGACATAGAGACCCAGTACTTC. This translates into CATSDFRDIETQYF.

V gene TRBV11-2 combines with J gene TRBJ1-1; 7 nucleotides agree with TRBD1. The J segment lost 6 bases and the V segment lost 7 bases, leaving 5 bases of the junction unmatched. This CDR3 region has 12 residues. In germline, CDR1 is SGHAT, CDR2 FQNNGV. CDR3 DNA sequence: TGTGCCAGCAACCGACAGGGTTCTGAAGCTTTCTTT. Encoded protein: CASNRQGSEAFF.

The V call is TRBV12-3 or TRBV12-4, the J call TRBJ2-2; the D is unclear. This CDR3 has 14 amino acids. The ends were cut back, 2 bases at V and 4 bases at J, with 8 bases in the middle. CDR3 in amino acids: CASSLWISTGELFF. The CDR3 DNA sequence: TGTGCCAGCAGTTTATGGATAAGCACCGGGGAGCTGTTTTTT.